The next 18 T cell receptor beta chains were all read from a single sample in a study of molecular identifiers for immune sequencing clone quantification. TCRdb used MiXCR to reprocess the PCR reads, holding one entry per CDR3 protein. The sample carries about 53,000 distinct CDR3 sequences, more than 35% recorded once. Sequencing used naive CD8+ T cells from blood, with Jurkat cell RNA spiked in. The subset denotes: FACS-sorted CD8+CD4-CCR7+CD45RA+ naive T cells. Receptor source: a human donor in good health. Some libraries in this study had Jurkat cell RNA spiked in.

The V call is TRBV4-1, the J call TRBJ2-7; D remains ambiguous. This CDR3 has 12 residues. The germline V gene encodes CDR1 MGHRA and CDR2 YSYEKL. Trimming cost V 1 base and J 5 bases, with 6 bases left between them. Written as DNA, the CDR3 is TGCGCCAGCAGCCAAGGACGGGACGAGCAGTACTTC. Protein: CASSQGRDEQYF.

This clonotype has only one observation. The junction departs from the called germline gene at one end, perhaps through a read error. The CDR3 DNA reads TGTGCCAGCAGCTTATTGCCGGGAGTTGGTGAGCAGATCTTC. Translated: CASSLLPGVGEQIF. This chain links TRBV11-2 with TRBJ2-1, with D possibly being TRBD2 (6 bases). The CDR3 is 14 amino acids. The germline CDR1 and CDR2 sequences are SGHAT and FQNNGV.

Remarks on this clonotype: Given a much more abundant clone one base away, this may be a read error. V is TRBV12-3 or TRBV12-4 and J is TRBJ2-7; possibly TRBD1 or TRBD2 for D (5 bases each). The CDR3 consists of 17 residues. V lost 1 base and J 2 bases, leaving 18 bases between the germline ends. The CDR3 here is CASSLVAWSGTPYEQYF. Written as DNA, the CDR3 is TGTGCCAGCAGTTTAGTTGCATGGTCCGGGACCCCCTACGAGCAGTACTTC.

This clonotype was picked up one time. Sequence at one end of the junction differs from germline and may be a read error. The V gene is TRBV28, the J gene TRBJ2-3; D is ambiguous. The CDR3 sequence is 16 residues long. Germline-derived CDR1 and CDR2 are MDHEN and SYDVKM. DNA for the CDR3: TGTGCCGGTCCCGGTTCAGGATGCCGAGGCACAGATACGCAGTTTTTT. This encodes CAGPGSGCRGTDTQFF. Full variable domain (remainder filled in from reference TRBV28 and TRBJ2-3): DVKVTQSSRYLVKRTGEKVFLECVQDMDHENMFWYRQDPGLGLRLIYFSYDVKMKEKGDIPEGYSVSREKKERFSLILESASTNQTSMYLCAGPGSGCRGTDTQFFGPGTRLTVL.

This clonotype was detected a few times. CDR3 loop: CASSLSRLAGVSTDTQYF. In nucleotides, the CDR3 is TGTGCCAGCAGCTTGTCCCGACTAGCGGGAGTGAGCACAGATACGCAGTATTTT. The chain recombines TRBV5-4 with TRBJ2-3, with 12 bases that match TRBD2. V lost 1 base and J lost 0; bases outside the gene matches: 6. Germline CDR1 is SGHNT and CDR2 is YYREEE (reference sequence). The CDR3 covers 18 residues.

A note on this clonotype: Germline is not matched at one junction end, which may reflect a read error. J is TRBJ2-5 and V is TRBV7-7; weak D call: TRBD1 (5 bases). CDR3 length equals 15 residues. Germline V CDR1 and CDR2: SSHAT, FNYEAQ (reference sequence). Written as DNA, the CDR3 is TGTGCCAGCAGCGTAGCAGGCAGGGTAAAAGAGACCCAGTACTTC. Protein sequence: CASSVAGRVKETQYF.

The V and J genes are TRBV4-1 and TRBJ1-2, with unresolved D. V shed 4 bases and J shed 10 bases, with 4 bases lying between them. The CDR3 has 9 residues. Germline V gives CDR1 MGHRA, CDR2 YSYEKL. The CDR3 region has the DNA TGCGCCAGCAGCCCCCCCTACACCTTC. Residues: CASSPPYTF.

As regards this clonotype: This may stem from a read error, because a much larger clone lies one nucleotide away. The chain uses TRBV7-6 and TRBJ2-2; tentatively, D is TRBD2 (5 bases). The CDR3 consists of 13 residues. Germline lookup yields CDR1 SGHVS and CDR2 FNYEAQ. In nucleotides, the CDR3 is TGTGCCAGCAGCCCCGTCGTCACCGGGGAGCAGTTTTTT. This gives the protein CASSPVVTGEQFF.

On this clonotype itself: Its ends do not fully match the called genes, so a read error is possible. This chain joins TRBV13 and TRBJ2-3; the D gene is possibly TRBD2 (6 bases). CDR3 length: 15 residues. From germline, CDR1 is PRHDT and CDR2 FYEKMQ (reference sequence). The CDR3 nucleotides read TGTGCCAGCAGCCCCGGGACTGCTAGCACAGGTACGCAGTATTTT. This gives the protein CASSPGTASTGTQYF.

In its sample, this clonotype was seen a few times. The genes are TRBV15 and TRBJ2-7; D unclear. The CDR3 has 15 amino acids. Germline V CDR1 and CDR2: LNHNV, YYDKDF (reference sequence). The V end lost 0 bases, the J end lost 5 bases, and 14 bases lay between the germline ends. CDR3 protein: CATSRDLGRVHEQYF. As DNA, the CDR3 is TGTGCCACCAGCAGAGATCTCGGCCGGGTCCACGAGCAGTACTTC.

The CDR3: CASSIGGISETQYF. The CDR3 DNA sequence: TGTGCCAGTAGTATTGGCGGGATCAGTGAGACCCAGTACTTC. The V and J genes are TRBV19 and TRBJ2-5; a weak D match, TRBD2 (6 bases). Germline CDR1 LNHDA, CDR2 SQIVND (reference sequence). The germline V and J ends were trimmed by 3 bases and 5 bases, with 13 bases remaining between them. The CDR3 spans 14 residues.

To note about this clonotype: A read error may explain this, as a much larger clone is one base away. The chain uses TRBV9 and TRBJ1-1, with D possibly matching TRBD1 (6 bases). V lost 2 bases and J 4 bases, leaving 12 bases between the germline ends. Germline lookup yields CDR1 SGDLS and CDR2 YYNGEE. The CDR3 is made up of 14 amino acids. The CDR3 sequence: CASSVGQMSTEAFF. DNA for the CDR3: TGTGCCAGCAGCGTCGGACAGATGAGCACTGAAGCTTTCTTT. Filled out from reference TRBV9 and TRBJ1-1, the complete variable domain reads DSGVTQTPKHLITATGQRVTLRCSPRSGDLSVYWYQQSLDQGLQFLIQYYNGEERAKGNILERFSAQQFPDLHSELNLSSLELGDSALYFCASSVGQMSTEAFFGQGTRLTVV.

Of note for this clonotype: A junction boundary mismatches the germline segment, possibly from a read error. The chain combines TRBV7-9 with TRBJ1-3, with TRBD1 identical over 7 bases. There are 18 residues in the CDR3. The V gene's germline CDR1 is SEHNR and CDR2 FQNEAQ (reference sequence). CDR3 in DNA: TGTGCCAGCAGCCCCTTGAGGGGGCGGGGCAACTCTGGAAACACCAAATATTTT. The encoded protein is CASSPLRGRGNSGNTKYF.

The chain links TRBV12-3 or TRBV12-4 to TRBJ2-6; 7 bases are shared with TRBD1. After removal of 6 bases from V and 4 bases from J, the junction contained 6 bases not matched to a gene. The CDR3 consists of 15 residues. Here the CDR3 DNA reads TGTGCCAGCAGCCGCGACAGGGCCGGGGCCAACGTCCTGACTTTC. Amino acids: CASSRDRAGANVLTF.

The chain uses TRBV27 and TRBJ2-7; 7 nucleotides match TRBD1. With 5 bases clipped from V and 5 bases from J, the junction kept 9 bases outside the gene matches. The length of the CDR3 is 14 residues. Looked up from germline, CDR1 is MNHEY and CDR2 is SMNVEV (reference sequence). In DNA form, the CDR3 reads TGTGCCAGCAGTCCCCTGGGACAGTGGGACGAGCAGTACTTC. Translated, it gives CASSPLGQWDEQYF.

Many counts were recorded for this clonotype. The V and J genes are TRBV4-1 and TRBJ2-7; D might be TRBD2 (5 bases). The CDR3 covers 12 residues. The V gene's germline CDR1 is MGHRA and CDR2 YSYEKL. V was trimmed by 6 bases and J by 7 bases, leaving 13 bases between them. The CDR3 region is CASRTRRGEQYF. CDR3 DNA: TGCGCCAGCAGGACCAGGAGAGGGGAGCAGTACTTC.

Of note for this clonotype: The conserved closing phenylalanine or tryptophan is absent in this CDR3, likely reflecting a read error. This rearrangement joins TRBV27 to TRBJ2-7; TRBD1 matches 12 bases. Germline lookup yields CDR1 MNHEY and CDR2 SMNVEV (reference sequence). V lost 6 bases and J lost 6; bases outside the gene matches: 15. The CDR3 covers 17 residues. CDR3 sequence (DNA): TGTGCCAGCAGCCCCGGGACAGGGGGCCCAATCTTGGGCGAGCAGTACCTC. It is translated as CASSPGTGGPILGEQYL.

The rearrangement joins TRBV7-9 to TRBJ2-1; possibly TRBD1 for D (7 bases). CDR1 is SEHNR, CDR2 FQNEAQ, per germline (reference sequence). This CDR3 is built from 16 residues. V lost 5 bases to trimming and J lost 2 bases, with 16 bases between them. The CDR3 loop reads CASSSPGGSTYNEQFF. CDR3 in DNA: TGTGCCAGCAGCAGCCCAGGGGGGTCGACCTACAATGAGCAGTTCTTC.